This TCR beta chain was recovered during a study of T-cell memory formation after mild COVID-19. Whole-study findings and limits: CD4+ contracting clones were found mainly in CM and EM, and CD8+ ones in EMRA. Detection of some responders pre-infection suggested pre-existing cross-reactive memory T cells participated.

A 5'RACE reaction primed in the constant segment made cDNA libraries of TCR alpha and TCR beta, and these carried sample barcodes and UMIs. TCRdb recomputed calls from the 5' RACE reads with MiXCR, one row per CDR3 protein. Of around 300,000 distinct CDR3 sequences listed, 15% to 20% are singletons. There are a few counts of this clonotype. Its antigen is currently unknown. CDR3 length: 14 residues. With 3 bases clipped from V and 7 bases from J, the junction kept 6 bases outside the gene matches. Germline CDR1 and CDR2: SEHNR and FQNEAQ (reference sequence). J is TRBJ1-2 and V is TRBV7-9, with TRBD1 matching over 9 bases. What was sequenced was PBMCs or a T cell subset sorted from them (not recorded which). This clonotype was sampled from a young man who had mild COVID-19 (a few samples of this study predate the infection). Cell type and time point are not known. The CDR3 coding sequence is TGTGCCAGCAGCTTCGGACAGGGGATTTCTGGCTACACCTTC. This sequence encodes CASSFGQGISGYTF. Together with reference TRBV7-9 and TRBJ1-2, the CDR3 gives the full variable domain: DTGVSQNPRHKITKRGQNVTFRCDPISEHNRLYWYRQTLGQGPEFLTYFQNEAQLEKSRLLSDRFSAERPKGSFSTLEIQRTEQGDSAMYLCASSFGQGISGYTFGSGTRLTVV.